This entry concerns a single TCR beta chain. Its antigen remains unidentified. This sample is drawn from a study of T cell responses to AZD1222 COVID-19 vaccine. In the study overall: Pooling of second doses given at about 4 or about 12 weeks was done. Findings and caveats of the study: Spike-specific TCR breadth and depth rose after two AZD1222 doses. At 160-218 and 743-854, vaccine-associated CD4 TCRs were dominant, and they spanned spike. Among spike-specific TCRs, nearly half reportedly target unmutated variant regions.

Assay: immunoSEQ multiplex PCR; the TCRdb copy retains only in-frame clones and omits some. This table has 120,000 or so clones, roughly four fifths appearing once. Germline V gene data show CDR1 as SGHRS and CDR2 as YFSETQ. This CDR3 has 16 residues. With V trimmed by 0 bases and J by 4 bases, 8 bases remained unmatched. The sequencing here drew on peripheral blood, taken on day 0 of AZD1222 vaccination. This clonotype was sampled from an adult in good health. The rearrangement joins TRBV5-1 to TRBJ2-7; TRBD2 matches 9 bases. CDR3 in amino acids: CASSLVSSGIPYEQYF. The CDR3 DNA sequence: TGCGCCAGCAGCTTGGTGTCTAGCGGGATACCTTACGAGCAGTACTTC. Filled out from reference TRBV5-1 and TRBJ2-7, the complete variable domain reads KAGVTQTPRYLIKTRGQQVTLSCSPISGHRSVSWYQQTPGQGLQFLFEYFSETQRNKGNFPGRFSGRQFSNSRSEMNVSTLELGDSALYLCASSLVSSGIPYEQYFGPGTRLTVT.